Here is one TCR beta chain with its context. The entry originates in a study of blood T cells in healthy people across ages. For the second PCR, which ran for 7 to 11 cycles, a sample-barcoded 5' primer and a J-beta primer mix were used. TCRdb re-analysed the 5' RACE reads in MiXCR, keeping a single row per CDR3 protein. The sample comprises under 2,000,000 distinct CDR3 sequences, about 50% of which are singletons, and around 2.1% rests with the top ten. This TCR derives from a woman aged 40 to 50 in good health. The material sequenced was blood.

This CDR3 reads CASSQLRRRRSTDTQYF. The CDR3 DNA reads as TGTGCCAGCAGCCAACTAAGACGGAGACGAAGCACAGATACGCAGTATTTT. This chain uses TRBV7-2 with TRBJ2-3; D is undetermined. The CDR3 is 17 amino acids. V was cut by 5 bases and J by 0 bases, with 18 bases left in between. Germline-derived CDR1 and CDR2 are SGHTA and FQGNSA.